These 17 T cell receptor beta chains share one sample of origin, sequenced in a study of blood T cell repertoires in COVID-19. The assay was immunoSEQ multiplex PCR, and TCRdb's table has in-frame clones only and misses some. Of 320,000 or so clones in the sample, roughly 85% were seen once. Sequenced sample: PBMCs or T cells enriched from blood (not recorded which). These receptors came from a woman in her 30s who had been exposed to COVID-19.

The chain recombines TRBV21-1 with TRBJ1-2; TRBD1, as called in the table, went unchecked against the DNA. TRBV21-1 constitutes a pseudogene. This CDR3 comprises 15 residues. The CDR3 nucleotides are TGTGCCAGCAGCAAAGGTGCAGGGGGGAGCTATGGCTACACCTTC. Its translation is CASSKGAGGSYGYTF.

This clone turned up a few times. The chain joins TRBV2 to TRBJ1-1, with a tentative D call TRBD1 (6 bases). Germline CDR1 reads SNHLY; CDR2 reads FYNNEI. The CDR3 extends over 15 amino acids. Between the trimmed V and J ends, which lost 7 bases and 1 base, there was a span of 16 bases. The CDR3 DNA reads as TGTGCCAGCATGAGACAGGCCCTGGGGAACACTGAAGCTTTCTTT. This encodes CASMRQALGNTEAFF.

This clone came up a few times. The genes are TRBV6-5 and TRBJ2-3; 11 positions match TRBD2. Germline V gene lookup returns CDR1 MNHEY and CDR2 SVGAGI. This CDR3 is 15 amino acids long. V was pared by 5 bases and J by 3 bases, with 4 bases of the junction left unmatched. CDR3 sequence reads: CASSLSGGATDTQYF. CDR3 coding DNA: TGTGCCAGCAGTCTTAGCGGGGGGGCAACAGATACGCAGTATTTT.

V is TRBV30 and J is TRBJ2-5, with TRBD1 as a possible D gene (5 bases). Trimming pared 2 bases from V and 4 bases from J, leaving 17 bases between. Germline V CDR1 and CDR2: GTSNPN, SVGIG (reference sequence). The CDR3 contains 15 residues. The CDR3 protein is CAWSLISRVRETQYF. The CDR3 bases are TGTGCCTGGAGTCTAATAAGCAGGGTGCGAGAGACCCAGTACTTC. The full variable domain, in which reference TRBV30 and TRBJ2-5 provide the parts outside the CDR3, is SQTIHQWPATLVQPVGSPLSLECTVEGTSNPNLYWYRQAAGRGLQLLFYSVGIGQISSEVPQNLSASRPQDRQFILSSKKLLLSDSGFYLCAWSLISRVRETQYFGPGTRLLVL.

The V call is TRBV7-2, the J call TRBJ2-1, with D perhaps matching TRBD2 (6 bases). Trimming removed 5 bases from V and 3 bases from J, with 11 bases in between. Germline CDR1 reads SGHTA; CDR2 reads FQGNSA. The CDR3 loop spans 14 amino acids. The DNA of the CDR3 is TGTGCCAGCAGCCCCACGCGGGACTACAATGAGCAGTTCTTC. It translates to CASSPTRDYNEQFF. Full variable domain (missing parts from reference TRBV7-2 and TRBJ2-1): GAGVSQSPSNKVTEKGKDVELRCDPISGHTALYWYRQSLGQGLEFLIYFQGNSAPDKSGLPSDRFSAERTGGSVSTLTIQRTQQEDSAVYLCASSPTRDYNEQFFGPGTRLTVL.

This rearrangement joins TRBV11-2 to TRBJ1-2, with D possibly being TRBD1 (5 bases). Deletions cut 1 base from V and 2 bases from J, with 20 bases between. Germline assignment: CDR1 SGHAT and CDR2 FQNNGV. This CDR3 has 18 amino acids. The CDR3 nucleotides read TGTGCCAGCAGCTTAGTAGCGGGGACTCCAGGAACCAACTATGGCTACACCTTC. Its protein product is CASSLVAGTPGTNYGYTF.

The V gene is TRBV7-2, the J gene TRBJ1-1, with TRBD1 identical over 8 bases. In germline, CDR1 is SGHTA, CDR2 FQGNSA. V lost 1 base to trimming and J lost 2 bases; unmatched junction nucleotides: 3. The CDR3 has 15 amino acids. CDR3 protein: CASSLEGQVNTEAFF. Written as DNA, the CDR3 is TGTGCCAGCAGCTTAGAGGGACAGGTAAACACTGAAGCTTTCTTT.

The chain combines TRBV7-9 with TRBJ2-7; 7 bases are shared with TRBD1. Germline V gene sequence: CDR1 SEHNR, CDR2 FQNEAQ (reference sequence). CDR3 size: 14 residues. The V and J ends lost 8 bases and 3 bases, in that order; junction bases with no gene match: 10. CDR3 sequence reads: CASQFRDSVYEQYF. CDR3 nucleotide sequence: TGTGCCAGCCAGTTCCGGGACAGTGTCTACGAGCAGTACTTC.

J is TRBJ2-7 and V is TRBV19; D ambiguous. Trimming removed 4 bases at V and 3 bases at J, with 10 bases between. The CDR3 has 13 amino acids. From germline, CDR1 is LNHDA and CDR2 SQIVND (reference sequence). DNA of the CDR3: TGTGCCAGTAGTAATGGGCTGTACTACGAGCAGTACTTC. It translates to CASSNGLYYEQYF.

This clone was picked up many times. This chain links TRBV19 with TRBJ1-1, with a tentative D call TRBD1 (6 bases). Per germline, CDR1 LNHDA and CDR2 SQIVND (reference sequence). Trimming left V 8 bases short and J 1 base short, with 14 bases between. CDR3 length: 14 residues. The CDR3: CASRVGTPNTEAFF. CDR3 in DNA: TGTGCCAGTCGAGTCGGGACACCGAACACTGAAGCTTTCTTT.

The rearrangement uses TRBV27 and TRBJ1-4; the D is unclear. V lost 10 bases and J lost 6, with 21 bases in between. CDR1 and CDR2 (germline): MNHEY, SMNVEV (reference sequence). The CDR3 consists of 15 residues. The CDR3 reads CATSSPGATDEKLFF. DNA for the CDR3: TGTGCCACCTCATCTCCGGGTGCCACTGATGAAAAACTGTTTTTT.

The V gene is TRBV28, the J gene TRBJ2-1; 8 positions agree with TRBD2. Trimming cost V 5 bases and J 0 bases; bases outside gene matches: 12. The CDR3 consists of 18 residues. CDR1 is MDHEN, CDR2 SYDVKM, per germline. CDR3 bases: TGTGCCAGCAGTACGCGGGTAGCGGGGTTAAGCTCCTACAATGAGCAGTTCTTC. Its translation is CASSTRVAGLSSYNEQFF.

The chain joins TRBV28 to TRBJ1-3; 8 nucleotides agree with TRBD1. Trimming removed 3 bases from V and 2 bases from J; junction bases left unmatched: 3. The CDR3 extends over 15 amino acids. The germline V gene encodes CDR1 MDHEN and CDR2 SYDVKM. CDR3 region: CASSLQGAAGNTIYF. CDR3 in DNA: TGTGCCAGCAGTTTGCAGGGGGCAGCTGGAAACACCATATATTTT.

This rearrangement joins TRBV4-3 to TRBJ1-1; weak D call: TRBD1 (6 bases). The V gene's germline CDR1 is LGHNA and CDR2 YSLEER. V dropped 2 bases and J dropped 0 bases, with 13 bases sitting between them. The CDR3 is made up of 16 amino acids. CDR3 nucleotides: TGCGCCAGCAGCCAACAGGGGACGTATATGAACACTGAAGCTTTCTTT. Its protein is CASSQQGTYMNTEAFF.

J is TRBJ2-1 and V is TRBV28; 9 bases are a match to TRBD2. After removal of 10 bases from V and 0 bases from J, the junction contained 7 bases not matched to a gene. Germline values: CDR1 MDHEN, CDR2 SYDVKM. The CDR3 runs 15 residues. CDR3 in amino acids: CATKRGDSSYNEQFF. The CDR3, as DNA: TGTGCCACTAAGCGGGGGGACAGCTCCTACAATGAGCAGTTCTTC.

The chain carries TRBV28 and TRBJ2-3; TRBD2 matches 8 bases. The V and J ends lost 3 bases and 4 bases, in that order; junction bases with no gene match: 9. The CDR3 is made up of 16 amino acids. The germline V gene has CDR1 MDHEN and CDR2 SYDVKM. The CDR3 is CASSFLSGGISDTQYF. The CDR3 DNA follows: TGTGCCAGCAGTTTTTTATCGGGGGGGATCTCAGATACGCAGTATTTT.

V and J are TRBV5-1 and TRBJ1-4, with 7 bases lining up with TRBD1. CDR1 SGHRS and CDR2 YFSETQ come from the germline V gene. V lost 0 bases to trimming and J lost 7 bases; unmatched junction nucleotides: 3. The CDR3 is made up of 14 amino acids. CDR3 DNA sequence: TGCGCCAGCAGCTTGGGGGGACAGCTTGAAAAACTGTTTTTT. Encoded protein: CASSLGGQLEKLFF.